Sequencing of this TCR beta chain was carried out in a study of blood T cell repertoires in COVID-19. Turning to the study itself: From the United States, Italy and Spain came samples of acute and convalescent COVID-19. T cells, B-cell-depleted T cells, or PBMCs supplied cDNA or gDNA.

Per the authors' pipeline: Amplified reference gene primers provided the basis for estimating nucleated cell counts. Profiling relied on immunoSEQ multiplex PCR, and the TCRdb table lists in-frame clones only, not all of them. V, J and clone size were drawn from that table, and D and trimming were deduced from the DNA. The sample yields more than 110,000 clones, approximately 91% seen once. This CDR3 has 16 residues. The V gene's germline CDR1 is LGHDT and CDR2 YNNKEL (reference sequence). V was pared by 2 bases and J by 7 bases, with 8 bases of the junction left unmatched. The chain combines TRBV3-1 (or the pseudogene TRBV3-2) with TRBJ2-7; 13 nucleotides match TRBD2. Sample: peripheral blood. The clonotype comes from a man aged 50-59 years with active or convalescent COVID-19. CDR3 sequence reads: CASSQPPGLAGLEQYF. The CDR3 nucleotides are TGTGCCAGCAGCCAACCACCGGGACTAGCGGGATTAGAGCAGTACTTC.